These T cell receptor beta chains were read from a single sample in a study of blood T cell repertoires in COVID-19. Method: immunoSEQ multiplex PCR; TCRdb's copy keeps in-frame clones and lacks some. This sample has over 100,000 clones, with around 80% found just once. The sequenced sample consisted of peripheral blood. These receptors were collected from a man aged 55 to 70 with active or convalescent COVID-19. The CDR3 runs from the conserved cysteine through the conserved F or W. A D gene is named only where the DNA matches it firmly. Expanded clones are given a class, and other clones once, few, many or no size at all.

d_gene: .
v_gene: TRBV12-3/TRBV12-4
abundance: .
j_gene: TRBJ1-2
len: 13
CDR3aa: CASSGRGSYGYTF
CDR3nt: TGTGCCAGCAGTGGCCGGGGTTCCTATGGCTACACCTTC

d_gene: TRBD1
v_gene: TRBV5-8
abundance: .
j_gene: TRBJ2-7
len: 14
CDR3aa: CASSIQGAWDEQYF
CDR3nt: TGTGCCAGCAGCATACAGGGGGCTTGGGACGAGCAGTACTTC

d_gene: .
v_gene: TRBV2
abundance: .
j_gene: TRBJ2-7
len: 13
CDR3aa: CASRVGGGYEQYF
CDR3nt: TGTGCCAGCAGGGTAGGGGGGGGCTACGAGCAGTACTTC

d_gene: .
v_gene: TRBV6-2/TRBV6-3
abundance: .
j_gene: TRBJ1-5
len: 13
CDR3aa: CASSLQGRQPQHF
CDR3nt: TGTGCCAGCAGCTTACAGGGCCGTCAGCCCCAGCATTTT

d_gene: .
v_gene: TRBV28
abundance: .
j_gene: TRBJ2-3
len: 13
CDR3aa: CASSLRATDTQYF
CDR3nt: TGTGCCAGCAGTTTGCGGGCCACAGATACGCAGTATTTT

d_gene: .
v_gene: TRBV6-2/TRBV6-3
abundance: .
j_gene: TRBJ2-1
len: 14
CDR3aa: CASSYLADSNEQFF
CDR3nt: TGTGCCAGCAGTTACCTGGCGGACAGCAATGAGCAGTTCTTC

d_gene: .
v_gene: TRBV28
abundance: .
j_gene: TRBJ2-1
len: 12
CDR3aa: CASTAGTGQQFF
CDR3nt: TGTGCCAGCACAGCGGGGACAGGTCAGCAGTTCTTC

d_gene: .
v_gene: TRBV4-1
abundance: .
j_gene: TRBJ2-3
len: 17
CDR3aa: CASSQGNRATRGDTQYF
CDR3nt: TGCGCCAGCAGCCAAGGCAACCGGGCCACTCGGGGAGATACGCAGTATTTT

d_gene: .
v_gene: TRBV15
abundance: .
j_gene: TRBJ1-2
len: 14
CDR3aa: CATSRSRQDKGYTF
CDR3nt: TGTGCCACCAGCAGATCCCGACAGGACAAGGGCTACACCTTC

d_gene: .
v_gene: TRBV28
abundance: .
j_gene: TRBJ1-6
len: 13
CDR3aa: CATHGRDYSPLHF
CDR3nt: TGTGCCACCCACGGACGGGATTATTCACCCCTCCACTTT

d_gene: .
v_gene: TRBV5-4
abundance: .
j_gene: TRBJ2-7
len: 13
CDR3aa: CASSLRLGGEQYF
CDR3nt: TGTGCCAGCAGCTTGCGTCTCGGGGGCGAGCAGTACTTC

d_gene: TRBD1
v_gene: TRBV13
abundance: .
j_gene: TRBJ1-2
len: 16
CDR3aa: CASSLSDGRGNYGYTF
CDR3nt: TGTGCCAGCAGCTTATCTGATGGCAGGGGGAACTATGGCTACACCTTC

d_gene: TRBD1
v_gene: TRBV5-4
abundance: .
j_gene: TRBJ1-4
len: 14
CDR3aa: CASSPTGVEEKLFF
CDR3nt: TGTGCCAGCAGCCCGACAGGGGTGGAGGAAAAACTGTTTTTT

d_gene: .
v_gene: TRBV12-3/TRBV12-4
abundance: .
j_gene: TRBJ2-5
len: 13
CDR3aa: CASSPAGRETQYF
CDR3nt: TGTGCCAGCAGTCCCGCCGGGAGAGAGACCCAGTACTTC

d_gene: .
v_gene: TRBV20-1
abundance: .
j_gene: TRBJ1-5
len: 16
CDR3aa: CSASLLGRGSNQPQHF
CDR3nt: TGCAGTGCTAGTCTCCTCGGTAGAGGTAGCAATCAGCCCCAGCATTTT

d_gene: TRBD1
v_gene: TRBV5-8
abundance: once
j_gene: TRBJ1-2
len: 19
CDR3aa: CASSLGYLAAGGAGYGYTF
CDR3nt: TGTGCCAGCAGCTTGGGCTATCTGGCGGCAGGGGGCGCCGGCTATGGCTACACCTTC

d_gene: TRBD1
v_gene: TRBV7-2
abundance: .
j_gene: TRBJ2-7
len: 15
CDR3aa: CASRSSRDREYEQYF
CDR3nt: TGTGCCAGCAGGAGTTCTCGGGACAGGGAGTACGAGCAGTACTTC

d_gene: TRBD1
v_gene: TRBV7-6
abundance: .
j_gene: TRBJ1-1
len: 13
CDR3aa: CASSLVHRGEAFF
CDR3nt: TGTGCCAGCAGCTTAGTCCACAGGGGGGAAGCTTTCTTT

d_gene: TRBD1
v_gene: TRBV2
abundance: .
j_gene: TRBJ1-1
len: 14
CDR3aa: CASSGQGRNTEAFF
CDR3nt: TGTGCCAGCAGTGGACAGGGGAGGAACACTGAAGCTTTCTTT

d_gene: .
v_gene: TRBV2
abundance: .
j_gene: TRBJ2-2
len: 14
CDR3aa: CASSLSQGTGELFF
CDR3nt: TGTGCCAGCAGTCTCTCTCAGGGGACCGGGGAGCTGTTTTTT

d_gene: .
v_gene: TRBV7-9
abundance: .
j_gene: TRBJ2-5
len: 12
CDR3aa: CASSLVGGSQYF
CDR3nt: TGTGCCAGCAGCTTAGTCGGCGGGTCCCAGTACTTC

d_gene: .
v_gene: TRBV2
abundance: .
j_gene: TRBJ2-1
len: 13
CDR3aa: CASSALVGVEQFF
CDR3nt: TGTGCCAGCAGTGCGCTCGTAGGGGTAGAGCAGTTCTTC

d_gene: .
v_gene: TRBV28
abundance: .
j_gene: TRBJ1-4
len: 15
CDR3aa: CASSLFVAQGEKLFF
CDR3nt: TGTGCCAGCAGTTTATTCGTGGCCCAGGGTGAAAAACTGTTTTTT

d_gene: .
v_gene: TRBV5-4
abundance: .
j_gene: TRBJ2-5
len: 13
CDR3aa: CASSRGDRETQYF
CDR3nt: TGTGCCAGCAGCAGGGGGGACAGAGAGACCCAGTACTTC

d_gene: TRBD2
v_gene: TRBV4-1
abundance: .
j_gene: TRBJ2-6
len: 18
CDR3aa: CASSQGRALISGANVLTF
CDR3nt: TGCGCCAGCAGCCAGGGGAGGGCCTTGATCTCTGGGGCCAACGTCCTGACTTTC

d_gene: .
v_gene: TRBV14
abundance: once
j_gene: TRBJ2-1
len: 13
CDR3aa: CASSQESYNEQFF
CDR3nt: TGTGCCAGCAGCCAAGAGTCGTACAATGAGCAGTTCTTC

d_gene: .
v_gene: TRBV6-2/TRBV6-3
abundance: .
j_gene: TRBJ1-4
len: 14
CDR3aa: CASSPPDRNEKLFF
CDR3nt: TGTGCCAGCAGTCCCCCGGACAGAAATGAAAAACTGTTTTTT

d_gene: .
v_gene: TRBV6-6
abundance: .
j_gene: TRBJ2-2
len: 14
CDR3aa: CASSTGQNTGELFF
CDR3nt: TGTGCCAGCAGCACGGGACAGAACACCGGGGAGCTGTTTTTT

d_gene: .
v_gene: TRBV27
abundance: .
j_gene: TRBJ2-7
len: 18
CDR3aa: CASSLSARWDTFLYEQYF
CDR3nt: TGTGCCAGCAGTTTATCAGCTCGTTGGGACACGTTTCTCTACGAGCAGTACTTC

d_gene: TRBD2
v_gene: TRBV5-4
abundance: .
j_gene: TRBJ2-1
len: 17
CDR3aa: CASSLGALSGVYNEQFF
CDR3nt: TGTGCCAGCAGTTTGGGCGCCCTCAGCGGGGTGTACAATGAGCAGTTCTTC

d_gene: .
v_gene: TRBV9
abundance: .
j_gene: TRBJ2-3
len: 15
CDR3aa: CASSILAVRGDTQYF
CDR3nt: TGTGCCAGCAGCATCCTAGCTGTCAGAGGGGATACGCAGTATTTT

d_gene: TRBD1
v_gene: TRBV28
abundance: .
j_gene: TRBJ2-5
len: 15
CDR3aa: CASSAGGESGETQYF
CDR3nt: TGTGCCAGCAGTGCAGGGGGCGAGTCTGGAGAGACCCAGTACTTC

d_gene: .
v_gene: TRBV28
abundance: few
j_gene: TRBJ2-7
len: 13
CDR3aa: CASSGAAPYEQYF
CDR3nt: TGTGCCAGCAGCGGAGCCGCCCCCTACGAGCAGTACTTC

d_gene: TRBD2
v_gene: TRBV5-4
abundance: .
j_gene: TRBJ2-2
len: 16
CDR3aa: CASSLSASGPTGELFF
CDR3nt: TGTGCCAGCAGCTTGTCGGCTAGCGGACCCACCGGGGAGCTGTTTTTT

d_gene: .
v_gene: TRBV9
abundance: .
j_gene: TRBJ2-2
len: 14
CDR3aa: CASSAGVQAGELFF
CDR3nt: TGTGCCAGCAGCGCAGGGGTTCAGGCCGGGGAGCTGTTTTTT

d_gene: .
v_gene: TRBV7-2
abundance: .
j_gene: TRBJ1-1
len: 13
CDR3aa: CASSVGGGTEAFF
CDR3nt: TGTGCCAGCAGCGTTGGCGGAGGCACTGAAGCTTTCTTT

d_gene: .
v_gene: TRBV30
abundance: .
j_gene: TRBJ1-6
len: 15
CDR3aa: CACRRSVSYNSPLHF
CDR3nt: TGTGCCTGCCGGAGGTCGGTCTCCTATAATTCACCCCTCCACTTT

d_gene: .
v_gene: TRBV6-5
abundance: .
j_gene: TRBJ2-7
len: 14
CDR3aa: CASSYTQLAVEQYF
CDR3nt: TGTGCCAGCAGTTACACCCAACTAGCTGTCGAGCAGTACTTC

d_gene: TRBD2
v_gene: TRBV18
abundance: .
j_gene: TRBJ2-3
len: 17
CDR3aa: CASSQETSGSRTDTQYF
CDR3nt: TGTGCCAGCTCACAGGAGACTAGCGGGAGTAGGACAGATACGCAGTATTTT

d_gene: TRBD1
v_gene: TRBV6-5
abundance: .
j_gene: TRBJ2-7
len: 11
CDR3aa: CAGGQYYEQYF
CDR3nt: TGTGCCGGGGGACAGTACTACGAGCAGTACTTC

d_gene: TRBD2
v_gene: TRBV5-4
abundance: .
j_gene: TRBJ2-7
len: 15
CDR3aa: CASSYGTTSSYEQYF
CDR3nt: TGTGCCAGCAGCTACGGGACTACGAGCTCCTACGAGCAGTACTTC

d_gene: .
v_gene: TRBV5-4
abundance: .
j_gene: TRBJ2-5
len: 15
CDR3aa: CASSLKGVPQETQYF
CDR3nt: TGTGCCAGCAGCTTGAAGGGAGTTCCCCAAGAGACCCAGTACTTC

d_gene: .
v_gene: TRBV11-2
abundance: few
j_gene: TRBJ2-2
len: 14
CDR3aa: CASSSNRGARELFF
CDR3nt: TGTGCCAGCAGCTCCAATCGGGGGGCGCGGGAGCTGTTTTTT

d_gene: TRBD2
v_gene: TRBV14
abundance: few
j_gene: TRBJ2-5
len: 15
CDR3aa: CASSIDSGAQETQYF
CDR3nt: TGTGCCAGCAGCATAGATAGCGGGGCACAAGAGACCCAGTACTTC

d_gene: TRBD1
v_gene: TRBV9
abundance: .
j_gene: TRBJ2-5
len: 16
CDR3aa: CASSNSDRGPQETQYF
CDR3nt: TGTGCCAGCAGCAACTCGGACAGGGGACCACAAGAGACCCAGTACTTC

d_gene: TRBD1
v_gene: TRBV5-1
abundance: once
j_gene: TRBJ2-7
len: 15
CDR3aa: CASSSRGTGGNEQYF
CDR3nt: TGCGCCAGCAGCTCTAGAGGGACAGGCGGAAACGAGCAGTACTTC

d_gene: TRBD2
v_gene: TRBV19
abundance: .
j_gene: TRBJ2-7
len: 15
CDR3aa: CASSIGLAGVYEQYF
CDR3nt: TGTGCCAGTAGTATAGGACTAGCGGGAGTCTACGAGCAGTACTTC

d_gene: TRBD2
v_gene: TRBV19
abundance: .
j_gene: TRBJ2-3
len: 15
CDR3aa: CASSTLAGNTDTQYF
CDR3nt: TGTGCCAGTAGTACATTAGCGGGGAACACAGATACGCAGTATTTT

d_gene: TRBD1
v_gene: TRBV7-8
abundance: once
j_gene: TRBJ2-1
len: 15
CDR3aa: CASSQDRVGVNEQFF
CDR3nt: TGTGCCAGCAGCCAGGACAGGGTTGGCGTCAATGAGCAGTTCTTC

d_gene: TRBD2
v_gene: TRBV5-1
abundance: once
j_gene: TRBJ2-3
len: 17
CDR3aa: CASSLPGLAGATDTQYF
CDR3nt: TGCGCCAGCAGCTTACCCGGACTAGCGGGAGCGACAGATACGCAGTATTTT

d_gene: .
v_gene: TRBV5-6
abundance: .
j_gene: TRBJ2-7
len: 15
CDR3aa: CASSLVSGHSYEQYF
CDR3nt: TGTGCCAGCAGCTTGGTGTCAGGGCATTCCTACGAGCAGTACTTC

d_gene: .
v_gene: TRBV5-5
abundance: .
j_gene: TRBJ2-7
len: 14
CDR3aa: CASTPGGVPYEQYF
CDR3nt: TGTGCCAGCACCCCGGGGGGCGTTCCCTACGAGCAGTACTTC